Listed below are T cell receptor beta chains from one sample, sequenced in a study of T cells in Graves' hyperthyroidism and ophthalmopathy. Via MiXCR, TCRdb re-called the multiplex PCR reads, giving one row per CDR3 protein. The sample yields over 650,000 distinct CDR3 sequences, roughly 45% seen once. Sequenced: peripheral blood or thyroid tissue (not recorded which). These receptors were obtained from an adult man with Graves' disease, either hyperthyroidism or ophthalmopathy (not recorded which). Each CDR3 is given with its conserved first and last residue. A D gene is named only where the DNA matches it firmly. Size tells how often a clone was seen (once, few, many) or the class of an expanded clone, and some rows leave it out.

DNA,CDR3,J,V,size,D
TGTGCCAGCAGCTTAGGCCCCAGCGGGTCGGGTTCACCCCTCCACTTT,CASSLGPSGSGSPLHF,TRBJ1-6,TRBV13,once,NA
TGTGCCAGTAGTAAAGCGGGAGCGAGGAATCAGCCCCAGCATTTT,CASSKAGARNQPQHF,TRBJ1-5,TRBV19,NA,NA
TGTGCCAGCAGCCCACCCCCGGGGACCGGCAATTCACCCCTCCACTTT,CASSPPPGTGNSPLHF,TRBJ1-6,TRBV7-8,few,NA
TGTGCCAGCAGTTGGGACCGCGCCTCTGGAAACACCATATATTTT,CASSWDRASGNTIYF,TRBJ1-3,TRBV7-8,NA,NA
TGTGCCAGCAGCTTAGTCGGCCAGCCTAATGAAAAACTGTTTTTT,CASSLVGQPNEKLFF,TRBJ1-4,TRBV7-9,many,NA
TGTGCCAGCAGCTTGCAGCGCGTTTATGCCGGGGAGCTGTTTTTT,CASSLQRVYAGELFF,TRBJ2-2,TRBV5-6,NA,NA
TGTGCCAGTAGTCCGGGACAGGGGAGTCAAGAGACCCAGTACTTC,CASSPGQGSQETQYF,TRBJ2-5,TRBV19,few,TRBD1
TGCAGTCCGACGAGGTCCCAAGAGACCCAGTACTTC,CSPTRSQETQYF,TRBJ2-5,TRBV20-1,NA,NA
TGCAGCGCCGGACAGGGCTACCAAGAGACCCAGTACTTC,CSAGQGYQETQYF,TRBJ2-5,TRBV29-1,NA,TRBD1
TGTGCCAGCAGTGCCAGACAGTCCATCGCGAACACCGGGGAGCTGTTTTTT,CASSARQSIANTGELFF,TRBJ2-2,TRBV6-1,NA,NA
TGCGCCAGCAGTGTTAAGGGTCGGCAGCCCCAGCATTTT,CASSVKGRQPQHF,TRBJ1-5,TRBV10-2,NA,NA
TGTGCCAGTAGTATAGGCACGGACCAAGAGACCCAGTACTTC,CASSIGTDQETQYF,TRBJ2-5,TRBV19,few,NA
TGTGCCAGCAGCCAGGAACTGCGCACTGAAGCTTTCTTT,CASSQELRTEAFF,TRBJ1-1,TRBV14,many,NA
TGTGCTAGCAGTCGGACAGGATTAGCCTACGAGCAGTACTTC,CASSRTGLAYEQYF,TRBJ2-7,TRBV7-3,NA,TRBD1
TGTGCCAGCAGTTACGGGACTAGCGGATTACAAGAGACCCAGTACTTC,CASSYGTSGLQETQYF,TRBJ2-5,TRBV6-5,few,TRBD2
TGTGCCAGCACGGACACTAACACCGGGGAGCTGTTTTTT,CASTDTNTGELFF,TRBJ2-2,TRBV19,few,NA
TGTGCCAGCAGAGGAACGAGGGACAAAAAAGGCACTGAAGCTTTCTTT,CASRGTRDKKGTEAFF,TRBJ1-1,TRBV2,NA,NA